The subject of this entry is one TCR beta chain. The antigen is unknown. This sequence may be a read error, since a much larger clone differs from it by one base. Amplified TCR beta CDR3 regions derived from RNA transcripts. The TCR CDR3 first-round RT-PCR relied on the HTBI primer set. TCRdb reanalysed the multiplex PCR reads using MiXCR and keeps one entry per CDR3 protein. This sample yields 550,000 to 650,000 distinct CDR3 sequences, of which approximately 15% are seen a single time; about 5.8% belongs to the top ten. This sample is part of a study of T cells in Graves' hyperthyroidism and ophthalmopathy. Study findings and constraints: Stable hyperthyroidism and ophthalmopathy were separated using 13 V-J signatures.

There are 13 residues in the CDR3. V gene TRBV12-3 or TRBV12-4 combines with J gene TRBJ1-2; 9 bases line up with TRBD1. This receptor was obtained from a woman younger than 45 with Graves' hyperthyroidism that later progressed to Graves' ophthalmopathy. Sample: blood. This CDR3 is CASSTGTGKGCTF. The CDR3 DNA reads TGTGCCAGCAGTACCGGGACAGGGAAGGGCTGCACCTTC.